This T cell receptor (beta chain) derives from a study of radiation and T cells in renal cell carcinoma. Only in-frame clones appear in the TCRdb table, and some are missing; sequencing was by immunoSEQ multiplex PCR. The table shows roughly 120,000 clones, with approximately 78% occurring only once. Trimming pared 1 base from V and 1 base from J, leaving 7 bases between. Germline V gene lookup returns CDR1 SGHTA and CDR2 FQGNSA. This CDR3 has 14 residues. This sample's time point: blood 2 weeks post-SBRT. Treatment in this sample: 15 Gy SBRT to primary tumor, nephrectomy 4 weeks later. Clear cell pathology was present in this patient's renal cell carcinoma.

The sequences come from blood, collected from a patient whose treatment included radiotherapy and nephrectomy. The chain has TRBV7-2 and TRBJ1-1; D is unresolved. The receptor was derived from a woman in her sixties or seventies with renal cell carcinoma. Here the CDR3 reads CASSLVAGNTEAFF. As DNA, the CDR3 is TGTGCCAGCAGCTTAGTGGCAGGGAACACTGAAGCTTTCTTT. Filled out from reference TRBV7-2 and TRBJ1-1, the complete variable domain reads GAGVSQSPSNKVTEKGKDVELRCDPISGHTALYWYRQSLGQGLEFLIYFQGNSAPDKSGLPSDRFSAERTGGSVSTLTIQRTQQEDSAVYLCASSLVAGNTEAFFGQGTRLTVV.